The present entry profiles one TCR delta chain with its context. Many counts were recorded for this clone. Its antigen has not been determined. No base qualities exist here, and no much larger clone lies one base off it. This sample includes further DNA sequences coding for the same CDR3. Receptor libraries were prepared by multiplex PCR. Sequencer: Illumina MiSeq. From each sorted gammadelta T cell sample, both TCR gamma (TRG) and TCR delta (TRD) chains were sequenced. The authors' pipeline ran thus. The repertoire analyses used clonotype tree plots, the accumulated frequency of the top 20 clonotypes, and diversity index (DI) and D75 metrics. TCRdb processed the public reads again with the CATT caller, after which rows with matching DNA were combined. The V and J calls reflect TCRdb's pipeline rather than the authors' work. The sample contains 90,000 to 95,000 delta-chain clones, 0.75% to 1% of them found a single time. The ten biggest clones cover 9% to 10% of the sample.

The sample comes from a study of γδ T cells in repeated Plasmodium falciparum infection (dated by TCRdb to about 2021). Looking at the study overall: In the natural-infection arm, Malian children exposed to intense seasonal malaria transmission were enrolled and compared against age and gender matched Australian children. A few malaria-naive U.S. adults underwent four controlled human malaria infections by bites from P. falciparum NF54-infected Anopheles stephensi mosquitoes over about 640 days. Samples were collected from controlled-infection subjects at baseline, immediately before selected infections, and 21 days after each infection. Malian gammadelta TCR repertoires were analysed cross-sectionally in periods with no transmission and longitudinally across episodes of acute febrile malaria. Using both natural infection in Mali and controlled human malaria infection, the study looked at the way repeated Plasmodium falciparum infection shapes the human gammadelta T cell repertoire.

Beyond this particular receptor, the publication reports: The Malian cohort came from a small rural village of predominantly one ethnic group, limiting generalizability. In Vdelta2-negative, largely Vdelta1+, gammadelta TCR repertoires, repeated controlled infections appeared to drive waves of new clonotype selection. Vdelta2-negative gammadelta TCR repertoires from Malian children appeared more clonally expanded, less diverse and less shared than those of Australian children. Vgamma9/Vdelta2+ TCR repertoires showed a highly stable polyclonal repertoire over time and infection, with many inter-individual overlapping TCRgamma sequences. The controlled-infection cohort was small, limiting analysis of inter-individual variability in gammadelta T cell responses.

The CDR3 sequence holds 19 residues, the cysteine and phenylalanine included. Only the CDR3 DNA stays, 57 bases, in frame from base 1. The V end loses 3 bases and the J end loses 0 bases, and a stretch of 23 bases separates them. Per the germline V gene, TSWWSYY is the CDR1 and QGS is the CDR2. Vgamma9/Vdelta2+ and Vdelta2-negative gammadelta T cell populations were flow-sorted from peripheral blood mononuclear cells for bulk TCR repertoire analysis. The chain links TRDV1 with TRDJ1; no D segment can be confidently identified. This TCR was recovered from a pool of human donors (malaria-infected and uninfected, not separated). Sample: gamma-delta T cells from blood. The DNA is TGTGCTCTTGGGGATCTCTCGCTATTCCCATCCCCGTACACCGATAAACTCATCTTT. Translated, this is CALGDLSLFPSPYTDKLIF.